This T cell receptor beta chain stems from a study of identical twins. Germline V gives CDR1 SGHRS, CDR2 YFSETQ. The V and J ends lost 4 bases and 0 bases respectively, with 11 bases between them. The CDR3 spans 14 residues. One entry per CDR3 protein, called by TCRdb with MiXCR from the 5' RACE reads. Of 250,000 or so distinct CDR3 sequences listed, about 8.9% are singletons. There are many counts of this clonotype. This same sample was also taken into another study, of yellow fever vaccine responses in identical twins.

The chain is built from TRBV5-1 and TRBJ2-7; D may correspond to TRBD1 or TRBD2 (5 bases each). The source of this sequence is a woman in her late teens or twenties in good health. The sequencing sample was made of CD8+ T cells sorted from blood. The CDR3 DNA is TGCGCCAGCAGCCAATGGGACGGCTCCTACGAGCAGTACTTC. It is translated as CASSQWDGSYEQYF.